This T cell receptor beta chain emerged from a study of T cell responses to AZD1222 COVID-19 vaccine. Whole-study results and caveats: Donors were chiefly white British, with a greater number of females, and clonal diversity was perhaps underestimated. Spike was spanned by vaccine-associated CD4 TCRs, which were dominant at 160-218 and 743-854. Epitopes outside B.1.351 and B.1.1.7 mutated regions reportedly drew nearly half of spike TCRs.

Generated by immunoSEQ multiplex PCR, the TCRdb table keeps only in-frame clones and is missing some. The top ten clones hold over 3.5% of a sample with about 94,000 clones, roughly 85% of them seen once. A remark on this clone: Its antigen is undetermined.

The TCR originated in an adult who received the AZD1222 COVID-19 vaccine. The sample consisted of peripheral blood, taken 28 days after the second AZD1222 dose.

CDR3 DNA: TGTGCCAGCAGCTTAGGCATTCTAGCGGGAACTGGCTCAAACACCGGGGAGCTGTTTTTT. This codes for CASSLGILAGTGSNTGELFF. V gene TRBV7-6 combines with J gene TRBJ2-2; TRBD2 agrees at 9 bases. Trimming at V came to 1 base and at J to 2 bases, leaving 14 bases not matched to a gene. Germline V gene sequence: CDR1 SGHVS, CDR2 FNYEAQ. The CDR3 length is 20 residues.